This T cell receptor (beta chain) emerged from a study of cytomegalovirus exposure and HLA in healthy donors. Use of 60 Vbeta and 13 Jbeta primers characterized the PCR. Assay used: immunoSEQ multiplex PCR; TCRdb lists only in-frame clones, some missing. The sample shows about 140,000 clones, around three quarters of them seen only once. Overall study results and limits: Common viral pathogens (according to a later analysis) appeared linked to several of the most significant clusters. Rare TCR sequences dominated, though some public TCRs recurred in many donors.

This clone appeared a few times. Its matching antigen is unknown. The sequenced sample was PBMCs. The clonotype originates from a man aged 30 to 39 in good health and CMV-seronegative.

The DNA of the CDR3 is TGTGCCAGCAGCCTTACGAACACCGGGGAGCTGTTTTTT. This gives the protein CASSLTNTGELFF. The chain recombines TRBV7-3 with TRBJ2-2; no reliable D call. V was pared by 5 bases and J by 0 bases, with 4 bases between. CDR1 SGHTA and CDR2 FQGTGA come from the germline V gene. The CDR3 runs to 13 residues.